Below, one TCR beta chain is given with its context. Its antigen is as yet unknown. Germline V gene lookup returns CDR1 MNHEY and CDR2 SVGAGI. V was pared by 6 bases and J by 8 bases, with 5 bases of the junction left unmatched. The CDR3 runs to 12 residues. The sample is drawn from a study of shared clonotypes between healthy human individuals. The method was immunoSEQ multiplex PCR; TCRdb's version includes in-frame clones alone and lacks a portion of them. This repertoire shows about 180,000 clones, roughly 93% found once; its top ten account for 0.067%. Whole-study results and caveats: The study's rarefaction showed incomplete sorted-subset sequencing despite large depth. In general, naive subsets displayed greater estimated richness than memory subsets did. A reduction in generation probabilities was seen for non-shared clonotypes relative to those shared by all four donors.

This clonotype originated in a woman in her thirties in good health. Sample: naive CD4+ T cells sorted from blood. Noted subset: CD45RA+ positively selected. This rearrangement joins TRBV6-5 to TRBJ1-2; 8 bases map to TRBD1. Written as DNA, the CDR3 is TGTGCCAGCAGAACAGGGGGGCAGGGCTACACCTTC. Encoded protein: CASRTGGQGYTF.